The 30 T cell receptor beta chains below come from one sample, sequenced in a study of OX40 agonist ivuxolimab in advanced cancers. Sequenced by immunoSEQ multiplex PCR; TCRdb stores in-frame clones only, minus some. The sample lists roughly 26,000 clones, approximately 85% occurring once. Specimen: CD4+ or CD8+ T cells sorted from blood, collected in a trial of the OX40 agonist ivuxolimab. Every receptor here comes from an adult with an advanced solid tumor such as melanoma, head and neck, liver or kidney cancer.

This sequence joins TRBV4-3 and TRBJ1-4, with D unclear. Germline CDR1 is LGHNA and CDR2 is YSLEER. Between the trimmed V and J ends, which lost 2 bases and 2 bases, there was a span of 6 bases. This CDR3 is 14 amino acids long. CDR3 region: CASSQTVTNEKLFF. The CDR3, as DNA: TGCGCCAGCAGCCAAACAGTTACTAATGAAAAACTGTTTTTT.

The chain has TRBV30 and TRBJ1-6; 7 bases agree with TRBD1. CDR3 length equals 14 residues. The V gene's germline CDR1 is GTSNPN and CDR2 SVGIG (reference sequence). The J segment lost 6 bases and the V segment lost 5 bases, leaving 7 bases of the junction unmatched. In DNA form, the CDR3 reads TGTGCCTGGCCGACAGGGAGGGGTAATTCACCCCTCCACTTT. Encoded protein: CAWPTGRGNSPLHF.

This clone has a handful of counts. The chain links TRBV11-3 to TRBJ2-3; maybe TRBD2 (6 bases). The length of the CDR3 is 16 residues. Between the trimmed V and J ends, which lost 2 bases and 1 base, there was a span of 13 bases. Germline V gives CDR1 SGHNT, CDR2 YENEEA. CDR3 DNA sequence: TGTGCCAGCAGCTTATTTGGGGACTTGGGCACAGATACGCAGTATTTT. Its protein product is CASSLFGDLGTDTQYF.

The chain employs TRBV9 and TRBJ2-5, with D possibly being TRBD1 (5 bases). Germline CDR1 SGDLS, CDR2 YYNGEE. This CDR3 is 12 amino acids long. The germline V and J ends were trimmed by 4 bases and 9 bases, with 13 bases remaining between them. The CDR3 DNA reads TGTGCCAGCAGCACAGGCCCCGCCCCCCAGTACTTC. The encoded protein is CASSTGPAPQYF.

The chain carries TRBV6-6 and TRBJ2-1; D may be TRBD1 or TRBD2 (6 bases each). The V end lost 9 bases, the J end lost 10 bases, and 16 bases lay between the germline ends. The length of the CDR3 is 12 residues. Germline assignment: CDR1 MNHNY and CDR2 SVGAGI (reference sequence). This chain's CDR3 is CASSPRRGEQFF. The CDR3, as DNA: TGTGCCAGTTCCCCGCGGAGGGGGGAGCAGTTCTTC.

This chain connects TRBV5-4 to TRBJ2-7; tentatively, D is TRBD1 (6 bases). The germline CDR1 and CDR2 sequences are SGHNT and YYREEE (reference sequence). Deletions cut 4 bases from V and 7 bases from J, with 15 bases between. CDR3 length: 13 amino acids. The CDR3 DNA follows: TGTGCCAGCAGCGACCTCAACAGGGAAGAGCAGTACTTC. Translated: CASSDLNREEQYF.

CDR3 DNA: TGTGCCAGCAGCTCCTCGGGAGGACTCTACGAGCAGTACTTC. It specifies CASSSSGGLYEQYF. The chain combines TRBV11-2 with TRBJ2-7, with TRBD2 matching over 7 bases. The CDR3 spans 14 residues. CDR1 is SGHAT, CDR2 FQNNGV, per germline. The V gene end was trimmed by 4 bases and the J gene end by 3 bases; junction bases not matched to a gene: 6.

J is TRBJ1-5 and V is TRBV11-2; weak D call: TRBD1 (5 bases). The germline CDR1 and CDR2 sequences are SGHAT and FQNNGV. V shed 1 base and J shed 0 bases, with 10 bases lying between them. The CDR3 sequence is 16 residues long. The CDR3 spells CASSLGGAVSNQPQHF. CDR3 DNA: TGTGCCAGCAGCTTAGGTGGGGCAGTTAGCAATCAGCCCCAGCATTTT.

The J gene is TRBJ1-5, the V gene TRBV4-3, with D unresolved. V lost 0 bases to trimming and J lost 2 bases, with 8 bases between them. The CDR3 covers 15 residues. Germline values: CDR1 LGHNA, CDR2 YSLEER. The chain's CDR3 is CASSQDLLGNQPQHF. Written as DNA, the CDR3 is TGCGCCAGCAGCCAAGATCTGCTGGGCAATCAGCCCCAGCATTTT.

This chain links TRBV27 with TRBJ2-7; D possibly matches TRBD1 or TRBD2 (5 bases each). The germline V gene encodes CDR1 MNHEY and CDR2 SMNVEV (reference sequence). The CDR3 runs to 16 residues. The germline V and J ends were trimmed by 1 base and 1 base, with 14 bases remaining between them. The CDR3 here is CASSLWGTSGSYEQYF. In DNA, the CDR3 is TGTGCCAGCAGTTTATGGGGGACGTCCGGGTCCTACGAGCAGTACTTC.

The rearrangement links TRBV27 to TRBJ1-5; 9 bases map to TRBD1. CDR3 length: 16 amino acids. V lost 6 bases, J lost 3 bases, and 9 bases stayed unmatched. CDR1 is MNHEY and CDR2 is SMNVEV in the germline V gene (reference sequence). The CDR3 here is CASRQQGASFNQPQHF. The CDR3 DNA follows: TGTGCCAGCAGACAACAGGGGGCCAGCTTCAATCAGCCCCAGCATTTT.

V usage is TRBV11-3 and J usage is TRBJ2-1, with 12 bases fitting TRBD1. V lost 5 bases to trimming and J lost 8 bases; unmatched junction nucleotides: 7. This CDR3 comprises 15 residues. In germline, CDR1 is SGHNT, CDR2 YENEEA. CDR3 loop: CASSLGQGAPHEQFF. In DNA form, the CDR3 reads TGTGCCAGCAGCCTGGGACAGGGGGCGCCGCATGAGCAGTTCTTC.

The rearrangement joins TRBV19 to TRBJ2-2; 8 nucleotides line up with TRBD1. CDR3 length equals 17 residues. From germline, CDR1 is LNHDA and CDR2 SQIVND (reference sequence). V was clipped by 8 bases and J by 3 bases; unmatched bases: 14. CDR3 in amino acids: CASRDLIQGAYTGELFF. The CDR3 nucleotides read TGTGCCAGTCGGGATCTCATCCAGGGGGCCTACACCGGGGAGCTGTTTTTT.

V and J are TRBV9 and TRBJ1-1; the match to TRBD1 covers 7 bases. The CDR3 extends over 13 amino acids. With V trimmed by 3 bases and J by 8 bases, 7 bases remained unmatched. Germline CDR1 SGDLS, CDR2 YYNGEE. CDR3: CASSARQGWEAFF. The CDR3 nucleotides read TGTGCCAGCAGCGCTAGACAGGGCTGGGAAGCTTTCTTT.

This clone is a singleton in its sample. The rearrangement links TRBV15 to TRBJ1-2; D gene unclear. The CDR3 has 14 amino acids. V lost 3 bases and J 7 bases, leaving 15 bases between the germline ends. Germline loops: CDR1 LNHNV, CDR2 YYDKDF (reference sequence). In DNA, the CDR3 is TGTGCCACCAGCAGTCCGGCCGTCGTAGGTGGCTACACCTTC. Amino acid sequence: CATSSPAVVGGYTF.

The V and J genes are TRBV11-2 and TRBJ2-5; 7 bases match TRBD2. CDR1 SGHAT and CDR2 FQNNGV come from the germline V gene. V lost 3 bases to trimming and J lost 5 bases; unmatched junction nucleotides: 12. This CDR3 spans 16 amino acids. CDR3 nucleotide sequence: TGTGCCAGCAGCTTCGGGACCAGAGCGGGGCGGGAGACCCAGTACTTC. Encoded protein: CASSFGTRAGRETQYF. The complete variable domain, with remaining parts taken from reference TRBV11-2 and TRBJ2-5, reads EAGVAQSPRYKIIEKRQSVAFWCNPISGHATLYWYQQILGQGPKLLIQFQNNGVVDDSQLPKDRFSAERLKGVDSTLKIQPAKLEDSAVYLCASSFGTRAGRETQYFGPGTRLLVL.

Regarding this clone: A read error is likely, as this CDR3 ends without the conserved phenylalanine or tryptophan. The chain recombines TRBV25-1 with TRBJ2-7, with 11 bases matching TRBD2. The CDR3 has 16 residues. Germline lookup yields CDR1 MGHDK and CDR2 SYGVNS. Trimming cost V 8 bases and J 3 bases; bases outside gene matches: 12. CDR3: CASPITGLAEIYEQYL. The CDR3 DNA sequence: TGTGCCAGCCCAATAACGGGACTAGCGGAGATCTACGAGCAGTACCTC.

This clone was counted a few times. The rearrangement joins TRBV19 to TRBJ2-7; D unclear. V was cut by 4 bases and J by 6 bases, with 13 bases left in between. From germline, CDR1 is LNHDA and CDR2 SQIVND (reference sequence). The length of the CDR3 is 13 residues. The CDR3 bases are TGTGCCAGTAGTACCCGTCCCCTTGGCGAGCAGTACTTC. Amino acids: CASSTRPLGEQYF.

The chain is built from TRBV5-1 and TRBJ2-5, with no clear D. The CDR3 has 13 residues. V lost 4 bases to trimming and J lost 3 bases, with 10 bases between them. The germline V gene has CDR1 SGHRS and CDR2 YFSETQ. CDR3 nucleotides: TGCGCCAGCAGCGTTCGTGGAGAAGAGACCCAGTACTTC. This codes for CASSVRGEETQYF.

The chain links TRBV6-6 to TRBJ2-2; D may match TRBD1 or TRBD2 (5 bases each). V was cut by 3 bases and J by 4 bases, with 12 bases left in between. This CDR3 is 15 amino acids long. The germline V gene encodes CDR1 MNHNY and CDR2 SVGAGI (reference sequence). As DNA, the CDR3 is TGTGCCAGCAGTTATCGGGACGCGAGCACCGGGGAGCTGTTTTTT. Its protein is CASSYRDASTGELFF.

The V and J genes are TRBV29-1 and TRBJ2-7, with a weak D call TRBD2 (8 bases). Trimming shortened V by 5 bases and J by 7 bases, and 18 bases separated the two germline ends. From germline, CDR1 is SQVTM and CDR2 ANQGSEA. This CDR3 is built from 13 residues. CDR3 bases: TGCAGCGTTTCCCAGGGGGTAGCGGGAGAGCAGTACTTC. Translation gives CSVSQGVAGEQYF.

The chain carries TRBV9 and TRBJ2-4; TRBD2 aligns across 13 bases. This CDR3 region has 15 residues. Trimming at V came to 0 bases and at J to 12 bases, leaving 6 bases not matched to a gene. CDR1 is SGDLS and CDR2 is YYNGEE in the germline V gene. As DNA, the CDR3 is TGTGCCAGCAGCGTAGAACCGGGACTAGCGGGATCTCAGTACTTC. It codes for CASSVEPGLAGSQYF. The full variable domain, completed using reference TRBV9 and TRBJ2-4, is DSGVTQTPKHLITATGQRVTLRCSPRSGDLSVYWYQQSLDQGLQFLIQYYNGEERAKGNILERFSAQQFPDLHSELNLSSLELGDSALYFCASSVEPGLAGSQYFGAGTRLSVL.

The CDR3 here is CASSSSGLAGATSSYEQYF. The CDR3 DNA sequence: TGCGCCAGCAGCTCCTCGGGACTAGCGGGGGCCACCAGCTCCTACGAGCAGTACTTC. The J gene is TRBJ2-7, the V gene TRBV4-1, with 14 nucleotides matching TRBD2. This CDR3 has 19 residues. Trimming cost V 5 bases and J 0 bases; bases outside gene matches: 12. Germline V gene sequence: CDR1 MGHRA, CDR2 YSYEKL.

The V gene is TRBV19, the J gene TRBJ1-6; D possibly corresponds to TRBD1 (6 bases). V was cut by 9 bases and J by 2 bases, with 11 bases left in between. The germline V gene encodes CDR1 LNHDA and CDR2 SQIVND (reference sequence). The CDR3 contains 14 residues. The CDR3 DNA reads as TGTGCCAGCGGGGAGGGGGCCTATAATTCACCCCTCCACTTT. This encodes CASGEGAYNSPLHF. Using reference TRBV19 and TRBJ1-6 for the parts outside the CDR3, the full variable domain is DGGITQSPKYLFRKEGQNVTLSCEQNLNHDAMYWYRQDPGQGLRLIYYSQIVNDFQKGDIAEGYSVSREKKESFPLTVTSAQKNPTAFYLCASGEGAYNSPLHFGNGTRLTVT.

The CDR3 region is CASGLVVGVGTEAFF. DNA for the CDR3: TGTGCTAGTGGTTTGGTAGTAGGGGTGGGCACTGAAGCTTTCTTT. The chain joins TRBV12-5 to TRBJ1-1, with TRBD1 as a possible D gene (5 bases). This CDR3 is built from 15 residues. Per the germline V gene, CDR1 is LGHNT and CDR2 is FRNRAP. Trimming removed 0 bases at V and 4 bases at J, with 12 bases between. Full variable domain (missing parts from reference TRBV12-5 and TRBJ1-1): DARVTQTPRHKVTEMGQEVTMRCQPILGHNTVFWYRQTMMQGLELLAYFRNRAPLDDSGMPKDRFSAEMPDATLATLKIQPSEPRDSAVYFCASGLVVGVGTEAFFGQGTRLTVV.

The V call is TRBV27, the J call TRBJ2-2; D is unclear. V was trimmed by 6 bases and J by 1 base, leaving 3 bases between them. The CDR3 covers 12 residues. The germline CDR1 and CDR2 sequences are MNHEY and SMNVEV (reference sequence). The CDR3 sequence: CASSQNTGELFF. CDR3 DNA sequence: TGTGCCAGCAGCCAGAACACCGGGGAGCTGTTTTTT.

The V call is TRBV5-1, the J call TRBJ1-2; tentatively, D is TRBD1 (5 bases). Germline V CDR1 and CDR2: SGHRS, YFSETQ. V was cut by 1 base and J by 6 bases, with 7 bases left in between. The length of the CDR3 is 12 residues. The CDR3 bases are TGCGCCAGCAGCTTGATAGGGGATGGCTACACCTTC. Translating it yields CASSLIGDGYTF.

The rearrangement uses TRBV9 and TRBJ1-4, with 9 bases fitting TRBD1. CDR1 and CDR2 from the germline V gene are SGDLS and YYNGEE. This CDR3 region has 15 residues. J was trimmed by 5 bases and V by 5 bases; bases with no gene match: 7. The CDR3 is CASSPTGGINEKLFF. The CDR3 DNA sequence: TGTGCCAGCAGTCCTACAGGGGGCATAAATGAAAAACTGTTTTTT.

The chain is built from TRBV9 and TRBJ2-3, with 8 bases lining up with TRBD2. V lost 3 bases, J lost 3 bases, and 6 bases stayed unmatched. Per the germline V gene, CDR1 is SGDLS and CDR2 is YYNGEE. The CDR3 extends over 15 amino acids. The CDR3 DNA reads as TGTGCCAGCAGCGCACACCAGCGGGAGACAGATACGCAGTATTTT. Its translation is CASSAHQRETDTQYF.

The chain uses TRBV6-5 and TRBJ2-5; possibly TRBD2 for D (6 bases). The end of the DNA fits TRBJ2-7 better, so the J call may be wrong. CDR3 length: 14 amino acids. The germline gives CDR1 MNHEY, CDR2 SVGAGI. For the CDR3, the DNA is TGTGCCAGCAGTTACCGAGGCAGGGAGGTCGAGCAGTACTTC. Residues: CASSYRGREVEQYF.